The clone carrying this T cell receptor (beta chain) was recorded a few times. The data were obtained in a study of OX40 agonist ivuxolimab in advanced cancers. The V gene's germline CDR1 is SEHNR and CDR2 FQNEAQ (reference sequence). The germline V and J ends were trimmed by 5 bases and 5 bases, with 19 bases remaining between them. This CDR3 region has 15 residues. Sequenced by immunoSEQ multiplex PCR; TCRdb stores in-frame clones only, minus some. The table has about 60,000 clones, nearly 90% seen once; the top ten hold 12%. The receptor was derived from an adult with an advanced solid tumor such as melanoma, head and neck, liver or kidney cancer. The chain uses TRBV7-9 and TRBJ2-7, with a weak D call TRBD2 (6 bases). The source was CD4+ or CD8+ T cells sorted from blood, collected in a trial of the OX40 agonist ivuxolimab. This CDR3 is CASSPGGLLGHEQYV. In DNA form, the CDR3 reads TGTGCCAGCAGCCCTGGGGGACTGCTAGGGCACGAGCAGTACGTC.